The clone carrying this TCR beta chain was observed a handful of times. No antigen is known for it. This sample stems from a study of blood T cells in healthy people across ages. Donors ranged from about 6 to 90 years old and were healthy Caucasians in Russia. Isolating PBMCs gave at least 6.5 million of these cells per sample. The germline V gene has CDR1 SQVTM and CDR2 ANQGSEA. V was clipped by 6 bases and J by 5 bases; unmatched bases: 5. The CDR3 loop spans 13 amino acids. Study outcomes and limitations: Naive T cell percentage by flow cytometry tracked strongly with beta diversity. Per-million-T-cell TCR beta diversity fell roughly linearly with age.

Together with a sample-barcoded 5' primer, a J-beta primer mix was included in a second PCR lasting roughly 6 to 12 cycles. Each CDR3 protein is one row after TCRdb ran MiXCR on the 5' RACE reads. The profile shows about 750,000 distinct CDR3 sequences, 50% to 65% of them singletons. Sequenced material: blood. The clonotype was recovered from a man older than 75 in good health. The chain uses TRBV29-1 and TRBJ2-7, with 12 bases matching TRBD2. The CDR3 reads CSVRTSGVHEQYF. The DNA of the CDR3 is TGCAGCGTAAGGACTAGCGGGGTCCACGAGCAGTACTTC.